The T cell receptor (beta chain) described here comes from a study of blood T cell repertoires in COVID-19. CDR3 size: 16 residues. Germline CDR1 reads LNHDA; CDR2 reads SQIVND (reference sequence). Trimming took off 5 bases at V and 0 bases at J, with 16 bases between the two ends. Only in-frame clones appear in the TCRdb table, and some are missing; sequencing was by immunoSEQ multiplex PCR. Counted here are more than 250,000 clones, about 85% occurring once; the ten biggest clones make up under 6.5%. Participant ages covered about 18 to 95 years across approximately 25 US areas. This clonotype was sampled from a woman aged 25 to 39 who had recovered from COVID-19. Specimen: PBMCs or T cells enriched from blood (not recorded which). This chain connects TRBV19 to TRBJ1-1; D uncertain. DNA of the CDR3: TGTGCCAGTAGTTCGGGATATTCCCGCTTGAACACTGAAGCTTTCTTT. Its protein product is CASSSGYSRLNTEAFF.